This is a list of T cell receptor beta chains from one sample in a study of vaccination and CD4 T cells after COVID-19. TCRdb analysed the PCR reads with MiXCR anew, one entry per CDR3 protein. Here the sample spans about 24,000 distinct CDR3 sequences, 45% to 55% being singletons. Material: CD4+ T cells from blood, obtained before SARS-CoV-2 vaccination. Receptors were obtained from a human donor who had recovered from COVID-19. Both conserved end residues are part of each CDR3. Each record gives: J gene, V gene, CDR3 protein.

TRBJ2-7	TRBV12-3/TRBV12-4	CASSLSAWGSSYEQYF
TRBJ2-1	TRBV12-3/TRBV12-4	CASGGGSLSSYNEQFF
TRBJ2-7	TRBV27	CASSYGQGAEQYF
TRBJ1-3	TRBV6-1	CASRERQGGNTIYF
TRBJ1-5	TRBV20-1	CSARVLGNQPQHF
TRBJ2-3	TRBV11-1	CASSSRLAGGRADTQYF
TRBJ2-5	TRBV20-1	CSASKGGQETQYF
TRBJ2-5	TRBV2	CAGHRQVATQYF
TRBJ1-1	TRBV20-1	CSAREPRQGNTEAFF
TRBJ1-2	TRBV7-9	CASSLSGGDRGYTF
TRBJ1-6	TRBV28	CASRSGQGYSPLHF
TRBJ1-1	TRBV20-1	CSARVFGRGDTEAFF
TRBJ2-3	TRBV5-4	CASSAGVDTQYF
TRBJ2-4	TRBV7-2	CASSLGLQVGF
TRBJ1-5	TRBV20-1	CSASRTGDNQPQHF
TRBJ2-7	TRBV6-1	CASTITFSGRNDEQYF
TRBJ2-5	TRBV6-4	CASSAGTSGQETQYF
TRBJ1-2	TRBV2	CASSDGQGNYGYTF
TRBJ1-3	TRBV28	CASSSGVSGGNTIYF
TRBJ2-2	TRBV11-3	CASSPWGWDAVNANTGELFF
TRBJ1-1	TRBV18	CASSPDQNTEAFF
TRBJ1-6	TRBV6-2/TRBV6-3	CASSPTTGTTLHF
TRBJ2-6	TRBV12-3/TRBV12-4	CASRTFALGTGASGANVLTF
TRBJ1-5	TRBV27	CASSLEGDSNQPQHF
TRBJ2-5	TRBV2	CASRKAPSGQETQYF
TRBJ2-3	TRBV7-9	CASSLVKDTQYF
TRBJ1-2	TRBV5-6	CATQLGVNAAGGYTF
TRBJ2-5	TRBV19	CASSIVTGGRETQYF
TRBJ1-4	TRBV20-1	CSATRRFDEKLFF
TRBJ2-5	TRBV6-1	CASKGTARGTQYF